The subject of this entry is one TCR beta chain. Its target is unknown. Primers included in the PCR were 60 Vbeta and 13 Jbeta primers. Generated by immunoSEQ multiplex PCR, the TCRdb table keeps only in-frame clones and is missing some. The repertoire holds 120,000 to 150,000 clones, roughly 65% seen once, with 1.6% in the top ten. This sample is part of a study of cytomegalovirus exposure and HLA in healthy donors. Regarding the study as a whole: Indistinguishable V segments such as TRBV6-2 and TRBV6-3 were excluded. Immune exposure information comprised only CMV serostatus. Looking again later, the authors saw that most CMV-associated TCR beta chains seemed HLA-restricted.

Germline V gives CDR1 SQVTM, CDR2 ANQGSEA. The V end lost 6 bases, the J end lost 7 bases, and 9 bases lay between the germline ends. The CDR3 has 10 amino acids. The receptor was derived from a woman aged 30 to 39 in good health and CMV-seronegative. The sample was PBMCs. The chain carries TRBV29-1 and TRBJ2-5; D unresolved. The chain's CDR3 is CSVASGTQYF. The CDR3 DNA reads TGCAGCGTGGCAAGTGGGACCCAGTACTTC.